This TCR beta chain was retrieved from a study of shared clonotypes between healthy human individuals. Overall study findings and caveats: The represented genetic and exposure-history diversity was limited by the small number of donors. Large depth notwithstanding, sorted-subset sequencing proved incomplete by rarefaction. Naive subsets typically showed greater estimated richness than memory subsets.

TCRdb's table, derived via immunoSEQ multiplex PCR, lists solely in-frame clones and lacks some. Of under 2,500,000 clones in the sample, approximately 94% were seen once. As to this clone: Its antigen is still unknown.

The germline V gene has CDR1 MNHEY and CDR2 SVGAGI. The CDR3 sequence is 15 residues long. The V gene lost 5 bases and the J gene lost 5 bases, with 13 bases spanning the gap. This receptor was obtained from a man aged 18 to 29 in good health. The chain joins TRBV6-5 to TRBJ1-6, with D unresolved. Input material: naive CD4+ T cells sorted from blood. This sample's subset: CD45RA+ positively selected. CDR3 sequence reads: CASSLEVGNNSPLHF. CDR3 nucleotide sequence: TGTGCCAGCAGTCTCGAAGTCGGGAATAATTCACCCCTCCACTTT.